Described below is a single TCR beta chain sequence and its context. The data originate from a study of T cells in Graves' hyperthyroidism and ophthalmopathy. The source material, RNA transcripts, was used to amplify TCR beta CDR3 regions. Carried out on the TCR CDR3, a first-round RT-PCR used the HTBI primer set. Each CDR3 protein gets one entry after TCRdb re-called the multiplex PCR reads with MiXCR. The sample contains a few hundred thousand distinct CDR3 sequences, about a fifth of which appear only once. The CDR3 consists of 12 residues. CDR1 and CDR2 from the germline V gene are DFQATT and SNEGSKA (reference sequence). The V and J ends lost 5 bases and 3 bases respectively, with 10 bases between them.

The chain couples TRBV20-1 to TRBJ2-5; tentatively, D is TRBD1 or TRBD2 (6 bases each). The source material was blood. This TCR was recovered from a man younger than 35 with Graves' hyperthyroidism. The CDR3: CSAAGHEETQYF. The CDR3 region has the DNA TGCAGTGCTGCGGGACACGAAGAGACCCAGTACTTC.